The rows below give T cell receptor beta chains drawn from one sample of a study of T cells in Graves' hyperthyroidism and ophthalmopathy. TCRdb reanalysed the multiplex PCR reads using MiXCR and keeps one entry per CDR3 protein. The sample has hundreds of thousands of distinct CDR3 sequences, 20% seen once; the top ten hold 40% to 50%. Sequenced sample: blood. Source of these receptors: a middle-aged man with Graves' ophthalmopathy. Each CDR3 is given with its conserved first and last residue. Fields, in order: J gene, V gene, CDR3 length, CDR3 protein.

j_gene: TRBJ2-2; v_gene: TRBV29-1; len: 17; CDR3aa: CSVEGGVGQGALGELFF
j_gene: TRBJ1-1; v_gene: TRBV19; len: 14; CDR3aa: CASSHRGLNTEAFF
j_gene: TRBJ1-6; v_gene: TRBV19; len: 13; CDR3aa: CASIPAIGAPLHF
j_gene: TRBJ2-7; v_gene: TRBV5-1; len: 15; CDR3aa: CPSSLGGGRIYEQYF
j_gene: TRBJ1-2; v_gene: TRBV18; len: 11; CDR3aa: CASSPLDGYTF
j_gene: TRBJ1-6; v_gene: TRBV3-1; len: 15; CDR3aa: CASSQDRLPNSPLHF
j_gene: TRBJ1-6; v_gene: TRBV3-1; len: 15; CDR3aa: CASRTDSFYNSPLHF
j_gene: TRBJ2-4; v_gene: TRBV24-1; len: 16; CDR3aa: CATPGAQRQAKNIQYF
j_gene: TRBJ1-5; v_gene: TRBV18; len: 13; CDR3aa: CASSLNRNQPQHF
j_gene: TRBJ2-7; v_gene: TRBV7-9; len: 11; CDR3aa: CASSLSHEQYF
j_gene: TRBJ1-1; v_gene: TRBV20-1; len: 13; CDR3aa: CSARGGGNTEAFF
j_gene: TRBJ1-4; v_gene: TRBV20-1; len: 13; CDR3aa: CSASGGWDEKLFF
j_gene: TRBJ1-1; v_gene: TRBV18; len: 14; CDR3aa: CASSPRTGNTEAFF
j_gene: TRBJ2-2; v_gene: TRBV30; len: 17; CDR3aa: CAWSVRAGLAGTGELFF
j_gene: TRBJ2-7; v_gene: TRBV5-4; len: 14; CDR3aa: CASSLAGGIGEQYF
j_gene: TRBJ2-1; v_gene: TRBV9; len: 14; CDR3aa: CASNTGTGNNEQFF
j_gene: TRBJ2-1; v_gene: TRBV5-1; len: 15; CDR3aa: CASSLAGLAANEQFF
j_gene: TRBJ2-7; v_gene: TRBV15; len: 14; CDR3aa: CATSRRDMSYEQYF
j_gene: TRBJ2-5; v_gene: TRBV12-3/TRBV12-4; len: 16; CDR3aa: CASSLRSSGIRETQYF
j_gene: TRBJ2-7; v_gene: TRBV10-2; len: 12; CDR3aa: CASSDQNYEQYF
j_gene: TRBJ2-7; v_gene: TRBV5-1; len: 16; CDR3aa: CASSLPQVPDSYEQYF
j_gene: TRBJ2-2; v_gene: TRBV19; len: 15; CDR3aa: CASRGGLANTGELFF
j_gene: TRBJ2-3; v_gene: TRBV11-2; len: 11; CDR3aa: CASSYENTQYF
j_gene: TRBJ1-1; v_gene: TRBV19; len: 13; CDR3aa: CASSMGGHAEAFF
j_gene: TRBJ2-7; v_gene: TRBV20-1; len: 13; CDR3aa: CSATDRSPYEQYF
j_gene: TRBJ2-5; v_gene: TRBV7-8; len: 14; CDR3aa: CASTPRENQETQYF
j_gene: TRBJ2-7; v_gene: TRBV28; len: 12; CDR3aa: CASSSDPYEQYF
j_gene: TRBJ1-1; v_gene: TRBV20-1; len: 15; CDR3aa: CSARDRWGLDTEAFF
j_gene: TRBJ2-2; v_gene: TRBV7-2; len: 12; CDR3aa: CARNRATGELFF
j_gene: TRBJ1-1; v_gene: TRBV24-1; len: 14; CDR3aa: CATSDLNGAGPAFF
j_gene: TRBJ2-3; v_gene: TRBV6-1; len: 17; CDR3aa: CASSLFSGTSYFSAGYF
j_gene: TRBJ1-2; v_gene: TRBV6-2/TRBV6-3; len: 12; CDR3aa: CASRGEGYGYTF
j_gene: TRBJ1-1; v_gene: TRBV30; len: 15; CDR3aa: CAWSSQGALNTEAFF
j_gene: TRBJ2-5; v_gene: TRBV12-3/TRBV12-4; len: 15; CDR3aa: CASSLRLADQETQYF
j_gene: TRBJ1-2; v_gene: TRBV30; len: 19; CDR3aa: CAWRKSLGTGPQLNYGYTF
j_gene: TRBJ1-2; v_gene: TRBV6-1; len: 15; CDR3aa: CASSEARGALSGYTF
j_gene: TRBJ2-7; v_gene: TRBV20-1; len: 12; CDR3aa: CSAPYQSYEQYF
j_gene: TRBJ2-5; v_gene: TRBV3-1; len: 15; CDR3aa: CASSQDTVQGETQYF
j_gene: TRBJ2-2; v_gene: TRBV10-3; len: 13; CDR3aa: CAIGDTYTGELFF
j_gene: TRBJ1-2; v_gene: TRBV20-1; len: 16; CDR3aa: CSASNIRQLANYGYTF
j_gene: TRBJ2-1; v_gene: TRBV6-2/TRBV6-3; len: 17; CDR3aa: CASSYRGRLVSPVEQFF
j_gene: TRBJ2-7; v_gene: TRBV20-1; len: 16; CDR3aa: CSARPIERQGGYEQYF